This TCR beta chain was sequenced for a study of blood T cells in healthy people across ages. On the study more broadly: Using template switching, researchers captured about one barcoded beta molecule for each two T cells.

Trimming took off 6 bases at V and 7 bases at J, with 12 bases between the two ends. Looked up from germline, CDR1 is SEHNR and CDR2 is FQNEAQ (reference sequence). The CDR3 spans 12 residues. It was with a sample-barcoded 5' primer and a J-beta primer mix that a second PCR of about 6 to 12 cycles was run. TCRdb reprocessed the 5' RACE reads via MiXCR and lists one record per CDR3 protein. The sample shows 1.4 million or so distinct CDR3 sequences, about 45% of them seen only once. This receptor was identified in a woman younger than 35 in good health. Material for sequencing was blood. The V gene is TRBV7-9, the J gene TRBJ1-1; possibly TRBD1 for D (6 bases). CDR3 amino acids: CASRLHRDEAFF. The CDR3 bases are TGTGCCAGCAGGTTACACAGGGATGAAGCTTTCTTT. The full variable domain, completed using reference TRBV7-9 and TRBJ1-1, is DTGVSQNPRHKITKRGQNVTFRCDPISEHNRLYWYRQTLGQGPEFLTYFQNEAQLEKSRLLSDRFSAERPKGSFSTLEIQRTEQGDSAMYLCASRLHRDEAFFGQGTRLTVV.